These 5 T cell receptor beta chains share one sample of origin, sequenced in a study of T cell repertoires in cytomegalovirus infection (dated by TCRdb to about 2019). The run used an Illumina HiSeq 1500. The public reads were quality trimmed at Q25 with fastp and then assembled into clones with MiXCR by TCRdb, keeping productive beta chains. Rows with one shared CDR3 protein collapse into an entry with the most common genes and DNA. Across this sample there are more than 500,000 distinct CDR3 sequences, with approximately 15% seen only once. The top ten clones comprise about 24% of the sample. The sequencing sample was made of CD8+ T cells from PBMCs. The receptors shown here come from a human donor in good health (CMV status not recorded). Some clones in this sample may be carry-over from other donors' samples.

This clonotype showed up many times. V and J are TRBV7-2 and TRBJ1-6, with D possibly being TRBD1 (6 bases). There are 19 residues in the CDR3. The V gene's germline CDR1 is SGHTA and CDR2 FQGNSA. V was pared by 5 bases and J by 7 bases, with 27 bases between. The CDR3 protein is CASSRLRDMGPFWNSPLHF. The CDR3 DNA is TGTGCCAGCAGCCGACTCCGGGACATGGGACCTTTTTGGAATTCACCCCTCCACTTT.

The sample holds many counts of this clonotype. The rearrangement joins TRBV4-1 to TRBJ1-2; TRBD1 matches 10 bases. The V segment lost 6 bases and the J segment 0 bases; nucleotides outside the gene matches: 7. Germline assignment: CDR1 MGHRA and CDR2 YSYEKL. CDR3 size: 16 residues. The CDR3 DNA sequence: TGCGCCAGCAGTCAGGACAGGGGGAAAGCTAACTATGGCTACACCTTC. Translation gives CASSQDRGKANYGYTF.

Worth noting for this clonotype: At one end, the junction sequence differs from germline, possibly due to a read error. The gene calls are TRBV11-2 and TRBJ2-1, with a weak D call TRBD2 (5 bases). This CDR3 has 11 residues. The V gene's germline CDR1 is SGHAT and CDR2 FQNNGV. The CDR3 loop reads CASSFGGPTGF. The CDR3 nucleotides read TGTGCCAGCAGCTTCGGCGGGCCTACCGGTTTC.

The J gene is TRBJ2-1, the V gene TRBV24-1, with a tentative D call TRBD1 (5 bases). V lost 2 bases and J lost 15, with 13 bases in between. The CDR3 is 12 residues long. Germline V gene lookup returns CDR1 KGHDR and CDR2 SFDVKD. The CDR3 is CATSDYTGDSFF. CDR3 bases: TGTGCCACCAGTGATTACACAGGAGATTCGTTCTTC.

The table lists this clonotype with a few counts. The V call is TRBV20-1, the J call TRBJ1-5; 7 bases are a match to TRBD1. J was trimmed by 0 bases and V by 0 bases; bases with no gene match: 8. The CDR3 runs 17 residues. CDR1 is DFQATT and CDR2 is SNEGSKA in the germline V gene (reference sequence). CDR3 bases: TGCAGTGCTAGAGATCTCGTGACAGGGTATAGCAATCAGCCCCAGCATTTT. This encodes CSARDLVTGYSNQPQHF.